A selection of T cell receptor beta chains follows, all from one sample in a study of identical twins. Using its own MiXCR run on the 5' RACE reads, TCRdb lists one record per CDR3 protein. The sample carries around 510,000 distinct CDR3 sequences, 13% to 15% recorded once. The same sample was also used in a study of yellow fever vaccine responses in identical twins.

Sequenced material: CD4+ T cells sorted from blood. The receptor source for this set is a woman under 30 in good health. CDR3s include the opening cysteine and the closing phenylalanine or tryptophan. The order of the fields is CDR3 DNA, CDR3 protein, J gene, clone size, V gene, D gene, CDR3 length. The D gene is left open where the match is weak. Clone size is not always given. Where it is, it says once, few, many or a class for expanded clones.

DNA: TGTGCCAGCAGTTTAGGGACAGGGCACCAATATGGCTACACCTTC
CDR3: CASSLGTGHQYGYTF
J: TRBJ1-2
size: few
V: TRBV12-3/TRBV12-4
D: TRBD1
length: 15

DNA: TGTGCCAGTCGCACAGGGGGTTCGTATGGCTACACCTTC
CDR3: CASRTGGSYGYTF
J: TRBJ1-2
size: many
V: TRBV7-2
D: TRBD1
length: 13

DNA: TGCGCCAGCAGTCAATTCGAGGGACATCACACCGGGGAGCTGTTTTTT
CDR3: CASSQFEGHHTGELFF
J: TRBJ2-2
size: -
V: TRBV23-1
D: -
length: 16

DNA: TGTGCCAGCAGCCCATCACGGGACCCGCAGTACTTC
CDR3: CASSPSRDPQYF
J: TRBJ2-7
size: few
V: TRBV7-2
D: -
length: 12

DNA: TGTGCCAGCAGTCCCTTACGACAGGGGAAGAATGAGCAGTTCTTC
CDR3: CASSPLRQGKNEQFF
J: TRBJ2-1
size: -
V: TRBV27
D: TRBD1
length: 15

DNA: TGTGCCAGCAGCTTCGATGGGACTTCATACGAGCAGTACTTC
CDR3: CASSFDGTSYEQYF
J: TRBJ2-7
size: -
V: TRBV7-3
D: -
length: 14

DNA: TGTGCCAGCAAAACAGGGATGGGCACAGATACGCAGTATTTT
CDR3: CASKTGMGTDTQYF
J: TRBJ2-3
size: -
V: TRBV6-2/TRBV6-3
D: -
length: 14

DNA: TGTGCCAGCGGCTCCTCCGCGGCTAGCAAGTTCTTC
CDR3: CASGSSAASKFF
J: TRBJ2-1
size: -
V: TRBV6-6
D: -
length: 12

DNA: TGTGCCAGCAGACCCAAAGGAGGTAGCGGGAGCTCCTACAATGAGCAGTTCTTC
CDR3: CASRPKGGSGSSYNEQFF
J: TRBJ2-1
size: -
V: TRBV11-1
D: TRBD2
length: 18

DNA: TGTGCCATCAGTGGGAACAGGGGTCTTTCCTACAATGAGCAGTTCTTC
CDR3: CAISGNRGLSYNEQFF
J: TRBJ2-1
size: many
V: TRBV10-3
D: TRBD1
length: 16

DNA: TGCGCCAGCAGCCAAGTTGCGGGGCTCACAGATACGCAGTATTTT
CDR3: CASSQVAGLTDTQYF
J: TRBJ2-3
size: -
V: TRBV4-3
D: -
length: 15

DNA: TGCAGTGCTAGACGACCGATAAGCACTGAAGCTTTCTTT
CDR3: CSARRPISTEAFF
J: TRBJ1-1
size: -
V: TRBV20-1
D: -
length: 13

DNA: TGCAGTGCTAGAGATCTGCTAGCGGGACCCACAGATACGCAGTATTTT
CDR3: CSARDLLAGPTDTQYF
J: TRBJ2-3
size: -
V: TRBV20-1
D: TRBD2
length: 16

DNA: TGTGCCAGCAGTTCCTCCGGGAGAGATGGCTACACCTTC
CDR3: CASSSSGRDGYTF
J: TRBJ1-2
size: few
V: TRBV12-3/TRBV12-4
D: -
length: 13

DNA: TGCAGCGTGCAGACTAGCGGGAGTCGGAATGAGCAGTTCTTC
CDR3: CSVQTSGSRNEQFF
J: TRBJ2-1
size: many
V: TRBV29-1
D: TRBD2
length: 14

DNA: TGTGCCAGCAGCCCTGGACTAGCGGGGAAATCTAGAGTTCAAGAGACCCAGTACTTC
CDR3: CASSPGLAGKSRVQETQYF
J: TRBJ2-5
size: many
V: TRBV11-2
D: TRBD2
length: 19

DNA: TGTGCCAGCAGCCAATTGTTAGGGGTGGGCTTATACAATGAGCAGTTCTTC
CDR3: CASSQLLGVGLYNEQFF
J: TRBJ2-1
size: many
V: TRBV4-2
D: -
length: 17

DNA: TGCAGTGCTACGGGACAAAGGGACTCTGGGGCCAACGTCCTGACTTTC
CDR3: CSATGQRDSGANVLTF
J: TRBJ2-6
size: -
V: TRBV20-1
D: -
length: 16

DNA: TGTGCCAGCAGTTTCAGGGACAGGGGCTACTTC
CDR3: CASSFRDRGYF
J: TRBJ2-7
size: few
V: TRBV12-3/TRBV12-4
D: TRBD1
length: 11

DNA: TGCAGCGTTGAGATACAGGGGGCCAAAAACATTCAGTACTTC
CDR3: CSVEIQGAKNIQYF
J: TRBJ2-4
size: many
V: TRBV29-1
D: TRBD1
length: 14

DNA: TGTGCCAGCAGTTTGGGACGTCGGGGGACCTCACCCTACGAGCAGTACTTC
CDR3: CASSLGRRGTSPYEQYF
J: TRBJ2-7
size: many
V: TRBV28
D: -
length: 17

DNA: TGTGCCAGCAGACTGACTAACTATGGCTACACCTTC
CDR3: CASRLTNYGYTF
J: TRBJ1-2
size: many
V: TRBV12-3/TRBV12-4
D: -
length: 12

DNA: TGCGCCAGCAGCGCAACTCGAAGGCTAGCGGGAGGGCAAGGCTCCTACAATGAGCAGTTCTTC
CDR3: CASSATRRLAGGQGSYNEQFF
J: TRBJ2-1
size: few
V: TRBV5-1
D: TRBD2
length: 21

DNA: TGTGCCAGCAGCCCCCCCGGACGGAGTGAAGAGACCCAGTACTTC
CDR3: CASSPPGRSEETQYF
J: TRBJ2-5
size: -
V: TRBV11-1
D: -
length: 15

DNA: TGCGCCAGCAGCTTCCGTGCCCCGGACAGAATCACAGATACGCAGTATTTT
CDR3: CASSFRAPDRITDTQYF
J: TRBJ2-3
size: -
V: TRBV5-1
D: -
length: 17

DNA: TGTGCCAGCAGTTCGACTAGCGGGGCGCCAGGAGCGGAGACCCAGTACTTC
CDR3: CASSSTSGAPGAETQYF
J: TRBJ2-5
size: few
V: TRBV6-5
D: TRBD2
length: 17

DNA: TGTGCCAGCAGTCGGACAGGGGACTTCATGGGCACAGATACGCAGTATTTT
CDR3: CASSRTGDFMGTDTQYF
J: TRBJ2-3
size: many
V: TRBV6-1
D: TRBD1
length: 17